The 18 T cell receptor beta chains reported below all come from one sample, sequenced in a study of shared clonotypes between healthy human individuals. Profiling relied on immunoSEQ multiplex PCR, and the TCRdb table lists in-frame clones only, not all of them. The table includes hundreds of thousands of clones, roughly 70% detected once. The sequenced material came from memory CD4+ T cells sorted from blood. Described subset: CD45RA-negative fraction. Receptors originate from a woman in her 30s in good health.

The chain uses TRBV11-3 and TRBJ2-1, with 8 bases fitting TRBD2. Germline lookup yields CDR1 SGHNT and CDR2 YENEEA. Losses at the gene ends were 0 bases for V and 9 bases for J; bases not matched to a gene: 16. The CDR3 is 18 residues long. CDR3 nucleotides: TGTGCCAGCAGCTTAGATCACCATGGAGCGGGAGTAAATGGTGAGCAGTTCTTC. Its translation: CASSLDHHGAGVNGEQFF.

V is TRBV11-2 and J is TRBJ2-5, with TRBD1 as a possible D gene (6 bases). The CDR3 is made up of 15 amino acids. CDR1 and CDR2 (germline): SGHAT, FQNNGV. V shed 1 base and J shed 3 bases, with 12 bases lying between them. CDR3 residues: CASSLGGQLEETQYF. The CDR3, as DNA: TGTGCCAGCAGCTTAGGAGGACAGCTAGAAGAGACCCAGTACTTC.

The chain has TRBV6-1 and TRBJ2-4; possibly TRBD1 for D (6 bases). Trimming pared 6 bases from V and 7 bases from J, leaving 16 bases between. The CDR3 has 14 amino acids. The germline gives CDR1 MNHNS, CDR2 SASEGT. The CDR3 nucleotides read TGTGCCAGCAGGGATAGGGGTCAGGGGAACATTCAGTACTTC. Translating it yields CASRDRGQGNIQYF.

As to this clone: The junction shows a germline mismatch at one end, possibly a read error. The rearrangement links TRBV11-3 to TRBJ2-1; 11 nucleotides match TRBD2. Germline V gives CDR1 SGHNT, CDR2 YENEEA. CDR3 length equals 16 residues. The CDR3 sequence is CASNLEGTSGYNEQFF. The CDR3 DNA sequence: TGTGCCAGCAACTTAGAAGGGACTAGCGGTTACAATGAGCAGTTCTTC. Variable domain in full (rest from reference TRBV11-3 and TRBJ2-1): EAGVVQSPRYKIIEKKQPVAFWCNPISGHNTLYWYLQNLGQGPELLIRYENEEAVDDSQLPKDRFSAERLKGVDSTLKIQPAELGDSAVYLCASNLEGTSGYNEQFFGPGTRLTVL.

This chain joins TRBV27 and TRBJ2-5; TRBD2 matches 7 bases. Trimming cost V 5 bases and J 4 bases; bases outside gene matches: 7. Germline-derived CDR1 and CDR2 are MNHEY and SMNVEV (reference sequence). This CDR3 is built from 14 residues. The chain's CDR3 is CASSPWTRRETQYF. In DNA, the CDR3 is TGTGCCAGCAGTCCCTGGACTAGGCGAGAGACCCAGTACTTC.

The chain couples TRBV11-2 to TRBJ2-3, with TRBD2 matching over 7 bases. Germline trimming cut 5 bases from V and 0 bases from J; bases unmatched to any gene: 5. The CDR3 covers 15 residues. Germline V gene lookup returns CDR1 SGHAT and CDR2 FQNNGV. CDR3 residues: CASSLGLSSTDTQYF. The CDR3 nucleotides read TGTGCCAGCAGCCTGGGACTATCGAGCACAGATACGCAGTATTTT.

The chain carries TRBV9 and TRBJ2-5; D is possibly TRBD1 (6 bases). Trimming took off 4 bases at V and 1 base at J, with 17 bases between the two ends. The germline gives CDR1 SGDLS, CDR2 YYNGEE. The CDR3 covers 16 residues. The DNA for the CDR3 is TGTGCCAGCAGCCCCTCTTTGACAGGCACCCAAGAGACCCAGTACTTC. Amino acids: CASSPSLTGTQETQYF.

This chain connects TRBV18 to TRBJ2-5; D is undetermined. Trimming took 2 bases from V and 1 from J, leaving 5 bases between them. The CDR3 spans 13 residues. Germline V gene lookup returns CDR1 KGHSH and CDR2 LQKENI. The CDR3 region is CASSPAIQETQYF. CDR3 in DNA: TGTGCCAGCTCACCAGCGATCCAAGAGACCCAGTACTTC. Using reference TRBV18 and TRBJ2-5 for the parts outside the CDR3, the full variable domain is NAGVMQNPRHLVRRRGQEARLRCSPMKGHSHVYWYRQLPEEGLKFMVYLQKENIIDESGMPKERFSAEFPKEGPSILRIQQVVRGDSAAYFCASSPAIQETQYFGPGTRLLVL.

The chain combines TRBV15 with TRBJ1-2; no clear D gene. V lost 0 bases, J lost 5 bases, and 10 bases lay in between. The CDR3 has 14 residues. The germline CDR1 and CDR2 sequences are LNHNV and YYDKDF (reference sequence). The DNA of the CDR3 is TGTGCCACCAGCAGAGATAAAGGCACATATGGCTACACCTTC. Its translation is CATSRDKGTYGYTF.

With respect to this clone: The same CDR3 is also encoded by other DNA sequences in this sample. The J gene is TRBJ2-3, the V gene TRBV19, with D unclear. CDR3 length: 15 residues. Germline CDR1 is LNHDA and CDR2 is SQIVND (reference sequence). V was trimmed by 1 base and J by 0 bases, leaving 8 bases between them. The CDR3 protein is CASSIAGGSTDTQYF. For the CDR3, the DNA is TGTGCCAGTAGTATAGCTGGCGGAAGCACAGATACGCAGTATTTT.

The chain recombines TRBV7-3 with TRBJ2-7, with 8 bases matching TRBD2. J lost 3 bases, V lost 4 bases, and 5 bases had no gene match. The CDR3 has 14 amino acids. Germline CDR1 and CDR2: SGHTA and FQGTGA. CDR3 protein: CASSSLAGNYEQYF. CDR3 in DNA: TGTGCCAGCAGCTCCTTAGCGGGGAACTACGAGCAGTACTTC. The whole variable domain, remainder taken from reference TRBV7-3 and TRBJ2-7, is GAGVSQTPSNKVTEKGKYVELRCDPISGHTALYWYRQSLGQGPEFLIYFQGTGAADDSGLPNDRFFAVRPEGSVSTLKIQRTERGDSAVYLCASSSLAGNYEQYFGPGTRLTVT.

V usage is TRBV2 and J usage is TRBJ1-2; tentative D call: TRBD1 (6 bases). The CDR3 loop spans 13 amino acids. The V gene's germline CDR1 is SNHLY and CDR2 FYNNEI. Trimming shortened V by 11 bases and J by 0 bases, and 13 bases separated the two germline ends. The CDR3 reads CAPGDTANYGYTF. CDR3 sequence (DNA): TGTGCCCCCGGGGACACCGCTAACTATGGCTACACCTTC.

The chain couples TRBV19 to TRBJ1-2, with TRBD1 matching over 9 bases. The CDR3 sequence is 12 residues long. The trim removed 9 bases at V and 5 bases at J, leaving 4 bases unmatched. Germline V gene lookup returns CDR1 LNHDA and CDR2 SQIVND (reference sequence). For the CDR3, the DNA is TGTGCCAGCGGACAGGGGAGGTATGGCTACACCTTC. Translation gives CASGQGRYGYTF. The whole variable domain, remainder taken from reference TRBV19 and TRBJ1-2, is DGGITQSPKYLFRKEGQNVTLSCEQNLNHDAMYWYRQDPGQGLRLIYYSQIVNDFQKGDIAEGYSVSREKKESFPLTVTSAQKNPTAFYLCASGQGRYGYTFGSGTRLTVV.

This rearrangement joins TRBV4-1 to TRBJ2-1; a weak D match, TRBD2 (5 bases). Trimming took off 1 base at V and 6 bases at J, with 10 bases between the two ends. Germline V CDR1 and CDR2: MGHRA, YSYEKL. CDR3 length: 14 amino acids. CDR3 in DNA: TGCGCCAGCAGCCAAGTCGCTGGGAGCAATGAGCAGTTCTTC. The encoded protein is CASSQVAGSNEQFF.

This sequence joins TRBV25-1 and TRBJ2-5, with unresolved D. Per the germline V gene, CDR1 is MGHDK and CDR2 is SYGVNS. This CDR3 comprises 15 residues. Trimming shortened V by 2 bases and J by 5 bases, and 15 bases separated the two germline ends. The CDR3 here is CASSEGTSPAETQYF. As DNA, the CDR3 is TGTGCCAGCAGTGAAGGAACTTCCCCGGCGGAGACCCAGTACTTC.

There are a few counts of this clone. The chain couples TRBV28 to TRBJ2-7, with 11 bases identical to TRBD2. Germline V CDR1 and CDR2: MDHEN, SYDVKM. V lost 3 bases to trimming and J lost 6 bases; unmatched junction nucleotides: 13. The CDR3 has 17 amino acids. CDR3 region: CASSFLAGGGLGVEQYF. The CDR3 nucleotides are TGTGCCAGCAGTTTCCTAGCGGGAGGCGGCCTCGGGGTCGAGCAGTACTTC.

This clone was detected many times. Other DNA sequences from this sample encode an identical CDR3 as well. V is TRBV4-2 and J is TRBJ2-7, with 7 bases matching TRBD2. The CDR3 is made up of 14 amino acids. The V and J ends lost 5 bases and 0 bases, in that order; junction bases with no gene match: 4. Germline CDR1 reads LGHNA; CDR2 reads YNFKEQ. DNA for the CDR3: TGTGCCAGCAGCGAACTAGCGAACTCCTACGAGCAGTACTTC. Encoded protein: CASSELANSYEQYF.

The gene calls are TRBV5-1 and TRBJ2-6; 10 positions agree with TRBD2. Germline CDR1 SGHRS, CDR2 YFSETQ. The CDR3 has 15 amino acids. Trimming cost V 4 bases and J 11 bases; bases outside gene matches: 9. The CDR3 here is CASSPYSGRMHVLTF. The CDR3 DNA sequence: TGCGCCAGCAGCCCGTATAGCGGGAGGATGCACGTCCTGACTTTC. The variable domain in full, completed from reference TRBV5-1 and TRBJ2-6, reads KAGVTQTPRYLIKTRGQQVTLSCSPISGHRSVSWYQQTPGQGLQFLFEYFSETQRNKGNFPGRFSGRQFSNSRSEMNVSTLELGDSALYLCASSPYSGRMHVLTFGAGSRLTVL.